The rows below give T cell receptor beta chains drawn from one sample of a study of blood T cell repertoires in COVID-19. Method: immunoSEQ multiplex PCR; TCRdb's copy keeps in-frame clones and lacks some. The sample consists of fewer than 95,000 clones, more than 80% of them appearing once. Material for sequencing was peripheral blood. Every receptor here comes from a human donor in a cohort sampled during active COVID-19. Both conserved end residues are trimmed from each CDR3. The D gene is left open where the match is weak.

len	v_gene	j_gene	d_gene	CDR3aa
11	TRBV5-1	TRBJ1-1	TRBD1	ASSRQGAPEAF
9	TRBV12-5	TRBJ2-3	-	ASGLADTQY
14	TRBV7-2	TRBJ1-2	-	ASSSHGGPGTYGYT
12	TRBV6-5	TRBJ1-1	-	ASSTRGTGAEAF
14	TRBV3-1/TRBV3-2	TRBJ1-5	-	ASSLSSRADNQPQH
10	TRBV19	TRBJ1-5	-	ASSSGDQPQH
15	TRBV27	TRBJ1-6	TRBD1	ASSLQVRDRGGSPLH
12	TRBV4-1	TRBJ2-7	TRBD1	ASSQGQGSYEQY
10	TRBV29-1	TRBJ2-2	TRBD1	SVRTGARELF
14	TRBV4-1	TRBJ2-7	TRBD1	ASSRVGDRGLNEQY
14	TRBV6-2/TRBV6-3	TRBJ2-1	TRBD2	ASSSALAGGLNEQF
19	TRBV28	TRBJ2-7	-	ASSLAGGGEFRGRLGHEQY
14	TRBV5-1	TRBJ2-7	TRBD1	ASSFVAGQGFYEQY
13	TRBV19	TRBJ2-6	-	ASSKSGTGANVLT
12	TRBV5-1	TRBJ2-7	TRBD1	ASSGGTGGNEQY
12	TRBV4-1	TRBJ1-5	-	ASSHREDNQPQH
13	TRBV3-1/TRBV3-2	TRBJ2-7	TRBD1	ASSLRGDRGREQY
12	TRBV5-1	TRBJ1-6	-	ASSLQGSNSPLH
13	TRBV7-8	TRBJ2-2	TRBD2	ASSWGLAGTGELF
9	TRBV6-6	TRBJ2-7	-	ASRDSYEQY
13	TRBV5-1	TRBJ2-2	TRBD2	ASSSSGVNTGELF
13	TRBV19	TRBJ2-7	-	ASSPDRGGSYEQY
14	TRBV3-1/TRBV3-2	TRBJ2-7	TRBD1	ASSQDGQGVSYEQY
12	TRBV2	TRBJ1-1	-	ASSPDSAVTEAF
11	TRBV7-7	TRBJ2-2	-	ASRTGNTGELF
13	TRBV6-5	TRBJ2-7	TRBD2	ASRGLVSWSYEQY
12	TRBV19	TRBJ1-1	-	ASRGLQPNTEAF
11	TRBV10-3	TRBJ2-7	-	AINLGGAREQY
10	TRBV30	TRBJ2-7	-	AWTTTRAEQY
12	TRBV6-5	TRBJ2-3	-	ASRSHGGRDTQY
11	TRBV12-3/TRBV12-4	TRBJ1-2	-	ASSVQGYPGYT
13	TRBV7-6	TRBJ2-7	-	ASSLETGRRYEQY
13	TRBV5-1	TRBJ1-1	TRBD1	ASSFPDRGDTEAF
12	TRBV14	TRBJ1-2	-	ASSLNRADYGYT
15	TRBV18	TRBJ2-3	-	ASSLLIGGLSTDTQY
14	TRBV6-2/TRBV6-3	TRBJ1-3	-	ASSYGGTNSGNTIY
13	TRBV19	TRBJ1-5	TRBD1	ASSISGQGSQPQH
16	TRBV27	TRBJ2-2	-	ASSLLSGGGPGRGELF
15	TRBV27	TRBJ2-6	TRBD2	ASSRAGGLSGANVLT
11	TRBV11-2	TRBJ2-1	-	ASSLDRAHEQF
11	TRBV6-5	TRBJ1-4	TRBD1	ATSRGRNEKLF
12	TRBV7-9	TRBJ2-7	TRBD2	ASSYGTSFREQY
14	TRBV9	TRBJ2-7	TRBD2	ASSVGTSGAYYEQY